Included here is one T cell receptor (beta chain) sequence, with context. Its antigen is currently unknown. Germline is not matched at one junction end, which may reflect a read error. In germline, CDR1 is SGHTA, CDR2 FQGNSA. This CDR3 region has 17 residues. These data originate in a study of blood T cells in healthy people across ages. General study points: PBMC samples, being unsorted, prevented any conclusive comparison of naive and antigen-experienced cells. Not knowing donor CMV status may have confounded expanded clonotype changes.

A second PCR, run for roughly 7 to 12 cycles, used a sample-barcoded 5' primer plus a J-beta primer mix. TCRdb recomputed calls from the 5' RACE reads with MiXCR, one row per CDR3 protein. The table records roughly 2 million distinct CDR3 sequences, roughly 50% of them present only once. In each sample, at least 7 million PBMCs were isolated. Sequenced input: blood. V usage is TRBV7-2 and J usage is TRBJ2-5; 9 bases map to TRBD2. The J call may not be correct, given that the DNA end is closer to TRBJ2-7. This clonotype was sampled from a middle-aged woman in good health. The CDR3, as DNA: TGTGCCGGCAGCTTAGCCCCTAGCGGGGCAGGCGGATACGAGCAGTACTTC. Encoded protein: CAGSLAPSGAGGYEQYF.